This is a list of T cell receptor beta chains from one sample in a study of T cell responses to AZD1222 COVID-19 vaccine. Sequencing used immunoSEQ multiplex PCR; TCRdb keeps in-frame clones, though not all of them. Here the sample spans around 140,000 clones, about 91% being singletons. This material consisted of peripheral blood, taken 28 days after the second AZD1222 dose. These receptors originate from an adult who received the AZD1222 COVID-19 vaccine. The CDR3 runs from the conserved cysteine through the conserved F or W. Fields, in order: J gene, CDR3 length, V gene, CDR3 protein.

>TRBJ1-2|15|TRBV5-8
CAPRDSSPIDYGYTF
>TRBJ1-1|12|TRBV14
CASSPSSGAAFF
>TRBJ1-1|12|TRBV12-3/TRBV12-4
CASSLLQGEAFF
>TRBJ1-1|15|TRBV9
CASSRGGDMNTEAFF
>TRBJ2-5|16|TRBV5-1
CASSTGQGATEETQYF
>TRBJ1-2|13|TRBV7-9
CASSLQGKAGYTF
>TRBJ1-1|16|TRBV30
CAWSQIEASGNTEAFF
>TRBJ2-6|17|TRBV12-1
CASSVGLSSGRANVLTF
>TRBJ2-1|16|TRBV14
CASSQVRRGSWNEQFF
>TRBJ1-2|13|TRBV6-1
CASSELEGAGYTF